Listed below are T cell receptor beta chains from one sample, sequenced in a study of blood T cell repertoires in COVID-19. TCRdb's table, derived via immunoSEQ multiplex PCR, lists solely in-frame clones and lacks some. The repertoire holds roughly 140,000 clones, with roughly 88% as singletons. Sequenced input: peripheral blood. Receptor source: a man aged 55-75 years with active or convalescent COVID-19. Each CDR3 is given with its conserved first and last residue. Fields, in order: J gene, V gene, CDR3 protein.

J: TRBJ2-2; V: TRBV4-3; CDR3: CASSQAGSGTGGELFF
J: TRBJ2-5; V: TRBV29-1; CDR3: CSPQRYQETQYF
J: TRBJ2-3; V: TRBV5-4; CDR3: CASSLAAGGATDTQYF
J: TRBJ2-1; V: TRBV4-3; CDR3: CASSQALVNEQFF
J: TRBJ1-2; V: TRBV6-5; CDR3: CAITRGYGYTF
J: TRBJ1-2; V: TRBV30; CDR3: CAWSATQAGYTF
J: TRBJ1-2; V: TRBV20-1; CDR3: CSATSGHGYTF
J: TRBJ2-1; V: TRBV7-9; CDR3: CASSLGAGGQNEQFF
J: TRBJ1-4; V: TRBV4-3; CDR3: CASSQEAAEANEKLFF
J: TRBJ1-1; V: TRBV2; CDR3: CASSVGTRNTEAFF
J: TRBJ1-5; V: TRBV19; CDR3: CASSINPPGQGHQPQHF
J: TRBJ1-1; V: TRBV12-3/TRBV12-4; CDR3: CASSFRQRTEAFF
J: TRBJ1-6; V: TRBV4-3; CDR3: CASSQDLPSSYNSPLHF
J: TRBJ2-3; V: TRBV5-4; CDR3: CASSSGGRTDTQYF
J: TRBJ1-2; V: TRBV11-2; CDR3: CASSSPGQGYGYTF
J: TRBJ1-2; V: TRBV4-1; CDR3: CASSPTVNYGYTF
J: TRBJ1-4; V: TRBV2; CDR3: CASTMYSTNEKLFF
J: TRBJ2-5; V: TRBV7-9; CDR3: CASSSADTRGETQYF
J: TRBJ2-5; V: TRBV14; CDR3: CASSQPGGGQETQYF
J: TRBJ2-7; V: TRBV5-4; CDR3: CASSDTGLSYEQYF
J: TRBJ1-3; V: TRBV19; CDR3: CASISSGNTIYF
J: TRBJ2-3; V: TRBV29-1; CDR3: CSVVLAQDTQYF
J: TRBJ1-5; V: TRBV7-2; CDR3: CASSSQGYQPQHF
J: TRBJ2-3; V: TRBV11-2; CDR3: CASSTWAASTDTQYF
J: TRBJ1-2; V: TRBV6-5; CDR3: CASSYRDRVSYGYTF
J: TRBJ1-5; V: TRBV29-1; CDR3: CSVGGDSYNQPQHF
J: TRBJ1-1; V: TRBV5-5; CDR3: CASSLQGYTEAFF
J: TRBJ2-5; V: TRBV28; CDR3: CASSVGVGGETQYF
J: TRBJ1-6; V: TRBV27; CDR3: CASSLAGYSPLHF
J: TRBJ1-6; V: TRBV7-8; CDR3: CASSLAGQFYNSPLHF
J: TRBJ1-5; V: TRBV19; CDR3: CASSIAWDRGYNQPQHF
J: TRBJ2-1; V: TRBV11-3; CDR3: CASSIRDTSSYNEQFF
J: TRBJ1-5; V: TRBV7-6; CDR3: CASSLAAIGSQGVNQPQHF
J: TRBJ1-5; V: TRBV23-1; CDR3: CASSQSGDSNQPQHF
J: TRBJ1-1; V: TRBV25-1; CDR3: CASSPQGGVNTEAFF
J: TRBJ1-4; V: TRBV7-9; CDR3: CASSLTGQDGKLFF
J: TRBJ2-1; V: TRBV28; CDR3: CASSFIRGGPNEQFF
J: TRBJ1-4; V: TRBV4-3; CDR3: CASSLVGQVEKLFF
J: TRBJ2-7; V: TRBV19; CDR3: CASLDTSSYEQYF
J: TRBJ2-2; V: TRBV6-2/TRBV6-3; CDR3: CASSYQWSPLSTGELFF
J: TRBJ2-3; V: TRBV5-6; CDR3: CASSFSPTSGGAHTQYF
J: TRBJ1-2; V: TRBV13; CDR3: CASREGQSDNGYTF
J: TRBJ1-5; V: TRBV5-4; CDR3: CASSPVPADQPQHF
J: TRBJ2-7; V: TRBV6-2/TRBV6-3; CDR3: CASSPTSGYEQYF
J: TRBJ1-2; V: TRBV20-1; CDR3: CSASPARGYTF
J: TRBJ1-3; V: TRBV27; CDR3: CASSPLTGIEDTIYF